This entry lists 8 T cell receptor beta chains sequenced from one sample in a study of T cells after yellow fever vaccination. In TCRdb, the 5' RACE reads were re-called with MiXCR into one record per CDR3 protein. The table records hundreds of thousands of distinct CDR3 sequences, 9.5% to 15% of them present only once. The material sequenced was CD4+ T cells sorted from PBMCs, taken 15 days after the yellow fever booster vaccination. These receptors originate from a man younger than 35 who received the YFV17D yellow fever vaccine.

This clonotype was detected a few times. The J gene is TRBJ2-3, the V gene TRBV15; D unresolved. There are 13 residues in the CDR3. The V and J ends lost 0 bases and 7 bases respectively, with 8 bases between them. Germline V CDR1 and CDR2: LNHNV, YYDKDF (reference sequence). The CDR3 nucleotides read TGTGCCACCAGCAGAGAATGGCGGAATACGCAGTATTTT. This gives the protein CATSREWRNTQYF.

This clonotype has more than one count but fewer than ten. The J gene is TRBJ2-2, the V gene TRBV12-3 or TRBV12-4; D remains ambiguous. V lost 7 bases, J lost 6 bases, and 9 bases lay in between. The CDR3 has 12 residues. The CDR3 here is CASTLSPGELFF. The DNA for the CDR3 is TGTGCCAGCACTCTATCCCCCGGGGAGCTGTTTTTT.

This clonotype has just a few counts. The CDR3 nucleotides are TGTGCCAGCAGCCAAGAAGGGCAGGGGCAGAGGGTCAATGAGCAGTTCTTC. Translated: CASSQEGQGQRVNEQFF. The chain links TRBV3-1 to TRBJ2-1; the D gene is possibly TRBD1 (6 bases). CDR1 and CDR2 (germline): LGHDT, YNNKEL (reference sequence). V was trimmed by 0 bases and J by 6 bases, leaving 18 bases between them. This CDR3 comprises 17 residues.

This clonotype occurred many times. The V call is TRBV9, the J call TRBJ1-3; D is unclear. Trimming pared 0 bases from V and 6 bases from J, leaving 16 bases between. This CDR3 spans 16 amino acids. Germline V gives CDR1 SGDLS, CDR2 YYNGEE. The CDR3 bases are TGTGCCAGCAGCGTAGGATCGGCAGCGCACCAAAACACCATATATTTT. Translated, it gives CASSVGSAAHQNTIYF.

In this sample, this clonotype turned up a few times. The CDR3 DNA follows: TGTGCCAGCAGCCCCGGGACAGTCTCCTACGAGCAGTACTTC. It specifies CASSPGTVSYEQYF. This sequence joins TRBV12-3 or TRBV12-4 and TRBJ2-7; 7 positions agree with TRBD1. The CDR3 totals 14 residues. V gave up 6 bases and J gave up 0 bases; unmatched junction bases: 5.

Only a few counts were recorded for this clonotype. The chain joins TRBV6-6 to TRBJ2-1; D is possibly TRBD1 or TRBD2 (5 bases each). The CDR3 covers 12 residues. The V end was cut by 6 bases, the J end by 6 bases, with 9 bases between. The germline CDR1 and CDR2 sequences are MNHNY and SVGAGI (reference sequence). CDR3 in amino acids: CASRTGRNEQFF. The CDR3 nucleotides are TGTGCCAGCAGGACGGGACGCAATGAGCAGTTCTTC.

This chain uses TRBV7-2 with TRBJ2-1; 7 bases map to TRBD1. The length of the CDR3 is 18 residues. Germline CDR1 and CDR2: SGHTA and FQGNSA. Losses at the gene ends were 0 bases for V and 5 bases for J; bases not matched to a gene: 13. This CDR3 reads CASSLAPWAHRGHNEQFF. CDR3 nucleotides: TGTGCCAGCAGCTTAGCTCCGTGGGCGCACAGGGGTCACAATGAGCAGTTCTTC.

The rearrangement joins TRBV2 to TRBJ2-1; no clear D. The CDR3 sequence is 11 residues long. Germline assignment: CDR1 SNHLY and CDR2 FYNNEI. The V gene lost 6 bases and the J gene lost 6 bases, with 6 bases spanning the gap. CDR3 sequence (DNA): TGTGCCAGCAGCGACTTCAATGAGCAGTTCTTC. This gives the protein CASSDFNEQFF.